This entry features one T cell receptor (beta chain) sequence. Per the original data handling: Counts of nucleated cells, estimated from reference gene primer amplification, were obtained. The protocol was immunoSEQ multiplex PCR, while the TCRdb copy is restricted to in-frame clones and leaves out a portion. That table gives V, J and clone size, and the DNA gave D and trimming. The table records around 250,000 clones, less than 90% of them present only once. The sample comes from a study of blood T cell repertoires in COVID-19. Study-wide context: The study drew acute and convalescent COVID-19 samples from the United States, Italy and Spain. From T cells, B-cell-depleted T cells, or PBMCs came the material, which was cDNA or gDNA.

Unmatched junction bases numbered 11, after V lost 5 bases and J lost 9 bases. The CDR3 runs 15 residues. Germline V gene lookup returns CDR1 LNHDA and CDR2 SQIVND (reference sequence). This sequence was found in a man in his sixties who had recovered from COVID-19. This chain joins TRBV19 and TRBJ2-1; 9 bases match TRBD2. The specimen was peripheral blood. The CDR3 here is CASSWGAAGGREQFF. In nucleotides, the CDR3 is TGTGCCAGTAGTTGGGGCGCGGCGGGGGGGCGTGAGCAGTTCTTC. Supplemented by reference TRBV19 and TRBJ2-1, the full variable domain reads DGGITQSPKYLFRKEGQNVTLSCEQNLNHDAMYWYRQDPGQGLRLIYYSQIVNDFQKGDIAEGYSVSREKKESFPLTVTSAQKNPTAFYLCASSWGAAGGREQFFGPGTRLTVL.